The T cell receptor (beta chain) under discussion was sequenced for a study of identical twins. Healthy Caucasians made up all donors. MiXCR, applied by TCRdb to the 5' RACE reads, yields one record per CDR3 protein. The table shows some 1,600,000 distinct CDR3 sequences, with roughly a third occurring only once. This clonotype has only a few counts. CDR1 is KGHSH, CDR2 LQKENI, per germline. V lost 3 bases, J lost 2 bases, and 10 bases lay in between. This CDR3 spans 14 amino acids. The chain is built from TRBV18 and TRBJ2-5; maybe TRBD2 (5 bases). This clonotype originated in a newborn girl in good health. What was sequenced was cord blood. CDR3: CASSPRGNQETQYF. CDR3 coding DNA: TGTGCCAGCTCACCTCGGGGAAATCAAGAGACCCAGTACTTC.